This T cell receptor beta chain was sequenced for a study of blood T cell repertoires in COVID-19. Study-wide background: In each case, the material was cDNA or gDNA derived from T cells, B-cell-depleted T cells, or PBMCs.

Assay used: immunoSEQ multiplex PCR; TCRdb lists only in-frame clones, some missing. The table shows 340,000 or so clones, with roughly 85% occurring only once. Assignments of participants to cohorts depended upon their own reported clinical history. The CDR3 has 15 amino acids. Trimming pared 6 bases from V and 0 bases from J, leaving 12 bases between. CDR1 is MNHEY and CDR2 is SMNVEV in the germline V gene (reference sequence). The chain couples TRBV27 to TRBJ1-5, with D unclear. Sequencing input: PBMCs or T cells enriched from blood (not recorded which). This receptor was obtained from a woman between 35 and 50 years old with acute COVID-19. The CDR3, as DNA: TGTGCCAGCAGAACACAGAGCTATAGCAATCAGCCCCAGCATTTT. Protein sequence: CASRTQSYSNQPQHF.